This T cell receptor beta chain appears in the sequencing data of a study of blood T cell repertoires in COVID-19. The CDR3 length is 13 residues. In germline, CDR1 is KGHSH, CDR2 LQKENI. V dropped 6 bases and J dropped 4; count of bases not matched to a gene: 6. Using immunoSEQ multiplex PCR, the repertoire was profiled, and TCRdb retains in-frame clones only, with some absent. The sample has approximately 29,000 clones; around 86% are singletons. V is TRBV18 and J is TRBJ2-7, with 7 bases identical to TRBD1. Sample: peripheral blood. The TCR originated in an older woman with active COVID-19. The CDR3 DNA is TGTGCCAGCTCCCGGGGACAGACTTACGAGCAGTACTTC. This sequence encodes CASSRGQTYEQYF.